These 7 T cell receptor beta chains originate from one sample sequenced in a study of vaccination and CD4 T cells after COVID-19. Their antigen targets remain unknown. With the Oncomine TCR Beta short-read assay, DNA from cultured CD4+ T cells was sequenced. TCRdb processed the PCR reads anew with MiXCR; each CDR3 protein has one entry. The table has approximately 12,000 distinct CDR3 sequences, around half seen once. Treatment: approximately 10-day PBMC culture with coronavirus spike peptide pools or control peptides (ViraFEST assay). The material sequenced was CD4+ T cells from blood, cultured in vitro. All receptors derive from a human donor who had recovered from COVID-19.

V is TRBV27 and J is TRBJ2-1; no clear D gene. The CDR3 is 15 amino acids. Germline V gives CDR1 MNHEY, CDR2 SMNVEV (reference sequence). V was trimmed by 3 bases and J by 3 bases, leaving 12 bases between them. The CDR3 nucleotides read TGTGCCAGCAGTTTGCTACAGTGGGACTACAATGAGCAGTTCTTC. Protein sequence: CASSLLQWDYNEQFF.

CDR3: CASSRERQAPSLVYSPLHF. CDR3 coding DNA: TGTGCCAGCAGTAGAGAAAGACAGGCTCCCAGTCTTGTGTATTCACCCCTCCACTTT. This chain connects TRBV2 to TRBJ1-6, with a possible D match to TRBD1 (6 bases). The CDR3 extends over 19 amino acids. Per germline, CDR1 SNHLY and CDR2 FYNNEI. Trimming cost V 5 bases and J 8 bases, with 28 bases left between them.

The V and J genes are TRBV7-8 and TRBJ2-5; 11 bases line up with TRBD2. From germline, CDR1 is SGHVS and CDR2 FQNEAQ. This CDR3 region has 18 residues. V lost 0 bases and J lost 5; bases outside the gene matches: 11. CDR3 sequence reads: CASSLAGASGRLGETQYF. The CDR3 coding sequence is TGTGCCAGCAGCTTAGCGGGGGCTAGCGGGAGGCTCGGGGAGACCCAGTACTTC.

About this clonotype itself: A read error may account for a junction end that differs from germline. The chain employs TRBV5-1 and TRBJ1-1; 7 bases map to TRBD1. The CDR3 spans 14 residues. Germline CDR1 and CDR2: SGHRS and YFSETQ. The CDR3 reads CASSLGQTNTEAFF. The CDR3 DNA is TGCGCCAGCAGTTTGGGACAGACCAACACTGAAGCTTTCTTT. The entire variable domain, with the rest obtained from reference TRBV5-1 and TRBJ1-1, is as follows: KAGVTQTPRYLIKTRGQQVTLSCSPISGHRSVSWYQQTPGQGLQFLFEYFSETQRNKGNFPGRFSGRQFSNSRSEMNVSTLELGDSALYLCASSLGQTNTEAFFGQGTRLTVV.

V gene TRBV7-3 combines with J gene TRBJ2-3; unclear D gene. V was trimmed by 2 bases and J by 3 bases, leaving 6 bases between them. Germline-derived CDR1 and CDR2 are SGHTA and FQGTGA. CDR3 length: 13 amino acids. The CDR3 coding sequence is TGTGCCAGCAGCTTAGACGGAACAGATACGCAGTATTTT. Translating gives CASSLDGTDTQYF.

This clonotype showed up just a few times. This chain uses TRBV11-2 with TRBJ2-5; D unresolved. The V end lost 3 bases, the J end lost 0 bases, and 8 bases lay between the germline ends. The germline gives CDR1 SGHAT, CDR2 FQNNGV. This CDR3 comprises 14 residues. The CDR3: CASSFLGYQETQYF. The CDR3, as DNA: TGTGCCAGCAGCTTCTTGGGGTACCAAGAGACCCAGTACTTC.

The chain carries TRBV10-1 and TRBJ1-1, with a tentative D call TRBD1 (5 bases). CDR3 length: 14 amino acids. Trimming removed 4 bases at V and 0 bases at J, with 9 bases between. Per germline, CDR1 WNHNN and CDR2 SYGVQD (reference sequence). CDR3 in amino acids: CASSVNRMNTEAFF. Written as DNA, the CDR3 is TGCGCCAGCAGTGTAAACAGGATGAACACTGAAGCTTTCTTT.